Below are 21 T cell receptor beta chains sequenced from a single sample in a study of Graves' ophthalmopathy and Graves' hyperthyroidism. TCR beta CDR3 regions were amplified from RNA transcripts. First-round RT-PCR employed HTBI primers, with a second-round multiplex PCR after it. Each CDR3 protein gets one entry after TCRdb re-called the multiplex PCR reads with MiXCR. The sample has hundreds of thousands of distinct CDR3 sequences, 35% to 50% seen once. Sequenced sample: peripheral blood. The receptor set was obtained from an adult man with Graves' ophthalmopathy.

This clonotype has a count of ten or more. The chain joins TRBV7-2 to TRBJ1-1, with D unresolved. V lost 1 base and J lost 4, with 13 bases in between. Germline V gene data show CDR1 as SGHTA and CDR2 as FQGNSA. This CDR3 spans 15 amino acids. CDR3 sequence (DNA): TGTGCCAGCAGCTTAGATCGGTCTTATGCCACTGAAGCTTTCTTT. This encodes CASSLDRSYATEAFF.

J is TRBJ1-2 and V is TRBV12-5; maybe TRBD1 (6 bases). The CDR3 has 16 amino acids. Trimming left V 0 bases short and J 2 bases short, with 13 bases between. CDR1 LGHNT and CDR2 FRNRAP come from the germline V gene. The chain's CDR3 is CASGLVGAGENYGYTF. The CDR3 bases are TGTGCTAGTGGTTTGGTAGGGGCAGGGGAGAACTATGGCTACACCTTC.

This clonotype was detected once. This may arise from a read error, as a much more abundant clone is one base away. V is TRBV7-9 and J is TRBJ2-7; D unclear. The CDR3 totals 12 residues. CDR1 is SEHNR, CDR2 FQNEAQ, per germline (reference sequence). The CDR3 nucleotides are TGTTCCAGCAGCCAAGAGGTGGGCGAGCAGTACTTC. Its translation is CSSSQEVGEQYF.

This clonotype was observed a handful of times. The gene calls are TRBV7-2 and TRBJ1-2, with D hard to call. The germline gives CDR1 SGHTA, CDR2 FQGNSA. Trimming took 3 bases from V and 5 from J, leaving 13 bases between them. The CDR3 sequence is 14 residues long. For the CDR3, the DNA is TGTGCCAGCAGCTTTCTCGATACACGTTATGGCTACACCTTC. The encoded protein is CASSFLDTRYGYTF.

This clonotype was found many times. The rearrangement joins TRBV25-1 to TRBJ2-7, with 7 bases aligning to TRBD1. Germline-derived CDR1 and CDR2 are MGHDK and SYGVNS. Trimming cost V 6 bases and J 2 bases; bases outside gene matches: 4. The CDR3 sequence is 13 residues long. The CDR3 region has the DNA TGTGCCAGCAGCGATACAGGGGCCTACGAGCAGTACTTC. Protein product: CASSDTGAYEQYF.

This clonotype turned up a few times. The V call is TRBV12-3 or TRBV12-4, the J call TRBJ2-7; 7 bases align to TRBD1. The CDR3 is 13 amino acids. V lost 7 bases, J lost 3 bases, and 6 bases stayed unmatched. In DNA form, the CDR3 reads TGTGCCAGCACGAGGGGGCTTTTCTACGAGCAGTACTTC. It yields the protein CASTRGLFYEQYF.

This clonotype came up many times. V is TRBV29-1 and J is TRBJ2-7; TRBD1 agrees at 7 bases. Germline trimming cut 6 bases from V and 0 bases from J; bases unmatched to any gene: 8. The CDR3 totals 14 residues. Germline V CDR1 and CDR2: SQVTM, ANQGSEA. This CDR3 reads CSVLDRTHSYEQYF. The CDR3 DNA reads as TGCAGCGTCCTGGACAGGACCCACTCCTACGAGCAGTACTTC.

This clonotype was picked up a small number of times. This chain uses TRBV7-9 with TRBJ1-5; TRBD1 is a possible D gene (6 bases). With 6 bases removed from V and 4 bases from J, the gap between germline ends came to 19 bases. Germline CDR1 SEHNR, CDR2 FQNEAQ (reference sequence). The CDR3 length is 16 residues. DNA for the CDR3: TGTGCCAGCAGTGAAGTAGGGGGATCCCTAAATCAGCCCCAGCATTTT. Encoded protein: CASSEVGGSLNQPQHF.

The DNA for the CDR3 is TGTGCCAGCAGCCGACAGGGAGGGAAATTGGAGACCCAGTACTTC. Its protein product is CASSRQGGKLETQYF. The chain employs TRBV2 and TRBJ2-5, with D possibly being TRBD1 or TRBD2 (7 bases each). The length of the CDR3 is 15 residues. Trimming shortened V by 6 bases and J by 5 bases, and 19 bases separated the two germline ends. The germline V gene has CDR1 SNHLY and CDR2 FYNNEI.

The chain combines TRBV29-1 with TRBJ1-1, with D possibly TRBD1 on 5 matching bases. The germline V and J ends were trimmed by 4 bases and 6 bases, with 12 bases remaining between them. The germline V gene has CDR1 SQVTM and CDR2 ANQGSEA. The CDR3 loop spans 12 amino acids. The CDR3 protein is CSVGGSYSEAFF. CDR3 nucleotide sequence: TGCAGCGTTGGGGGGTCTTACTCTGAAGCTTTCTTT. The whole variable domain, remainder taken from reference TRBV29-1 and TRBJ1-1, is SAVISQKPSRDICQRGTSLTIQCQVDSQVTMMFWYRQQPGQSLTLIATANQGSEATYESGFVIDKFPISRPNLTFSTLTVSNMSPEDSSIYLCSVGGSYSEAFFGQGTRLTVV.

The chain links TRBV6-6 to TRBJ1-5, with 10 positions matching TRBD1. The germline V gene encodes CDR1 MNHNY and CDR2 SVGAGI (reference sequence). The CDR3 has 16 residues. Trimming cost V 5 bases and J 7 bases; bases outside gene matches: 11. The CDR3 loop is CASSKSTGGAEQPQHF. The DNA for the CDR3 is TGTGCCAGCAGTAAGTCGACAGGGGGCGCGGAGCAGCCCCAGCATTTT.

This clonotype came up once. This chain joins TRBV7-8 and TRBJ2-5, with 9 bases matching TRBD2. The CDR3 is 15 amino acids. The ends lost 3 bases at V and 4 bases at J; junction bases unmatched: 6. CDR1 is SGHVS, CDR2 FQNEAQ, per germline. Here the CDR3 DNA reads TGTGCCAGCAGCTTGCGGGGGGGCGGGGTAGAGACCCAGTACTTC. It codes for CASSLRGGGVETQYF.

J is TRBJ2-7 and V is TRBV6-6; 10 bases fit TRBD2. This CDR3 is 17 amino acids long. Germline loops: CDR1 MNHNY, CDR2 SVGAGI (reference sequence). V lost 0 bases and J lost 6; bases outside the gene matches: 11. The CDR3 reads CASSYSNPAGGRGEQYF. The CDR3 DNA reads TGTGCCAGCAGTTACTCGAATCCAGCGGGGGGGCGGGGCGAGCAGTACTTC.

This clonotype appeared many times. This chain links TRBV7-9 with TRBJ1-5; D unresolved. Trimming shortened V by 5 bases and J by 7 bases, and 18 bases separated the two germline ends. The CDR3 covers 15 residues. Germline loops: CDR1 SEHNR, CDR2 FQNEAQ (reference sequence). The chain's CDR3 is CASSLDGTSGQPQHF. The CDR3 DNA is TGTGCCAGCAGCCTGGACGGAACCTCGGGCCAGCCCCAGCATTTT. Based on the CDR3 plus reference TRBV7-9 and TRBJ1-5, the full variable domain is DTGVSQNPRHKITKRGQNVTFRCDPISEHNRLYWYRQTLGQGPEFLTYFQNEAQLEKSRLLSDRFSAERPKGSFSTLEIQRTEQGDSAMYLCASSLDGTSGQPQHFGDGTRLSIL.

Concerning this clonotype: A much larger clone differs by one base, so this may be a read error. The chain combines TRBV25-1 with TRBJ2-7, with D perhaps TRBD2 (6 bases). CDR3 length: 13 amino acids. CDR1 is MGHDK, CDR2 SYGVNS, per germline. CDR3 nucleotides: TGTGCCAGCAGCCTTCAACGGGGAGGCGAGCGGTACTTC. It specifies CASSLQRGGERYF.

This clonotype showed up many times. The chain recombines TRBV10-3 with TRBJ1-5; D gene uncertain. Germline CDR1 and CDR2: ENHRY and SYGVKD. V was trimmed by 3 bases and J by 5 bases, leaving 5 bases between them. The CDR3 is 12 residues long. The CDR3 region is CAISDRDQPQHF. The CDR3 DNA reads TGTGCCATCAGTGATCGGGATCAGCCCCAGCATTTT.

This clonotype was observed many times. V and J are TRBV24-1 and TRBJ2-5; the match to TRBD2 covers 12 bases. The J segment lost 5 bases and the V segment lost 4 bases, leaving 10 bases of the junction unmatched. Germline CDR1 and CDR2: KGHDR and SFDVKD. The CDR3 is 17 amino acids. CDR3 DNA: TGTGCCACCAGTGACCCCCCCGGACTAGCGGGATGGGAGACCCAGTACTTC. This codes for CATSDPPGLAGWETQYF.

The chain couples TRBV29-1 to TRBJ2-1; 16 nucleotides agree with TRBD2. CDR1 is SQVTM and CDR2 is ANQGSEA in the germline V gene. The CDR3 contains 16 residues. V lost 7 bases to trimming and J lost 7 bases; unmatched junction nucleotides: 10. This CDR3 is CSGTGTSGGAGNEQFF. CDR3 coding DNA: TGCAGCGGCACTGGGACTAGCGGGGGGGCCGGGAATGAGCAGTTCTTC.

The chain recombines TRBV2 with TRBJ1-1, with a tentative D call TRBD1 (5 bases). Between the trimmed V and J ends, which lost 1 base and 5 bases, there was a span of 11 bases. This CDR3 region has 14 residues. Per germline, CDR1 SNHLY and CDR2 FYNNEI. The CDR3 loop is CASSEVRGWTEAFF. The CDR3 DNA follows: TGTGCCAGCAGTGAAGTAAGGGGTTGGACTGAAGCTTTCTTT.

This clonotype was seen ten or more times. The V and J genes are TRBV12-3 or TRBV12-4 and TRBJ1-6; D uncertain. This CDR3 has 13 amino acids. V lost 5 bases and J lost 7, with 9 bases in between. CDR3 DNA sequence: TGTGCCAGCAGTCGGGTTCGGAATTCACCCCTCCACTTT. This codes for CASSRVRNSPLHF.

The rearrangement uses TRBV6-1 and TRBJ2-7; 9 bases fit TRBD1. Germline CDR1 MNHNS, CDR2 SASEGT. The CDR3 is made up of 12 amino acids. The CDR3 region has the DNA TGTGCTAGAGCGGACAGGGGTAACGAGCAGTACTTC. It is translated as CARADRGNEQYF.